The entry that follows covers one T cell receptor beta chain sequence. Using its own MiXCR run on the 5' RACE reads, TCRdb lists one record per CDR3 protein. The sample holds 45,000 to 75,000 distinct CDR3 sequences, over 9.5% seen once. This specimen belongs to a study of early T cells in non-severe SARS-CoV-2 infection. The junction had 10 bases not matched to a gene; V was cut back by 6 bases and J by 7 bases. The CDR3 loop spans 15 amino acids. Germline assignment: CDR1 MNHEY and CDR2 SVGEGT. The V call is TRBV6-2 or TRBV6-3, the J call TRBJ2-2, with TRBD2 matching 8 bases. The clonotype was recovered from an adult who was a healthcare worker with PCR-confirmed SARS-CoV-2 infection or an uninfected control (not recorded which). Input material: whole blood. This CDR3 is CASRDSGGAGGELFF. In DNA form, the CDR3 reads TGTGCCAGCAGAGACTCCGGGGGGGCAGGCGGGGAGCTGTTTTTT.